The rows below give T cell receptor beta chains drawn from one sample of a study of blood T cell repertoires in COVID-19. Produced via immunoSEQ multiplex PCR; TCRdb's table is partial and in-frame only. The data hold 140,000 to 150,000 clones, with roughly 88% observed a single time. Sequencing used peripheral blood. All receptors come from a woman between 50 and 59 years old with acute or convalescent COVID-19. CDR3s leave out the opening cysteine and the closing phenylalanine or tryptophan. A D gene is named only where the DNA matches it firmly.

d_gene: TRBD1
j_gene: TRBJ1-4
len: 12
v_gene: TRBV7-9
CDR3aa: ASSFTGTAEKLF

d_gene: .
j_gene: TRBJ2-7
len: 15
v_gene: TRBV7-2
CDR3aa: ASSFSRGARSSYEQY

d_gene: .
j_gene: TRBJ2-7
len: 12
v_gene: TRBV6-5
CDR3aa: ASSAERLAYEQY

d_gene: .
j_gene: TRBJ2-7
len: 11
v_gene: TRBV4-2
CDR3aa: ASSQDWGAEQY

d_gene: TRBD1
j_gene: TRBJ2-1
len: 14
v_gene: TRBV5-6
CDR3aa: ASSPSPGQGLGEQF

d_gene: .
j_gene: TRBJ1-2
len: 11
v_gene: TRBV11-2
CDR3aa: ASSLDGAYGYT

d_gene: .
j_gene: TRBJ1-1
len: 14
v_gene: TRBV6-5
CDR3aa: ASSYLFQGMNTEAF

d_gene: .
j_gene: TRBJ1-1
len: 13
v_gene: TRBV6-5
CDR3aa: ASISSVSMNTEAF

d_gene: .
j_gene: TRBJ2-5
len: 13
v_gene: TRBV2
CDR3aa: ASSKGPLQRETQY

d_gene: .
j_gene: TRBJ1-1
len: 12
v_gene: TRBV9
CDR3aa: ASSSHSRGTEAF

d_gene: .
j_gene: TRBJ1-6
len: 11
v_gene: TRBV27
CDR3aa: ASSLAGGSPLH

d_gene: .
j_gene: TRBJ2-7
len: 11
v_gene: TRBV5-1
CDR3aa: ASSDPPRGEQY

d_gene: .
j_gene: TRBJ2-2
len: 16
v_gene: TRBV5-1
CDR3aa: ASSFPPGDRGFTGELF

d_gene: .
j_gene: TRBJ2-1
len: 14
v_gene: TRBV14
CDR3aa: ASSQARSSSYNEQF

d_gene: .
j_gene: TRBJ2-5
len: 10
v_gene: TRBV6-5
CDR3aa: ASSTEQETQY

d_gene: TRBD2
j_gene: TRBJ2-1
len: 10
v_gene: TRBV18
CDR3aa: ATRAGGYEQF

d_gene: TRBD1
j_gene: TRBJ1-2
len: 13
v_gene: TRBV4-1
CDR3aa: ASSQVRTGTRGYT

d_gene: TRBD2
j_gene: TRBJ2-1
len: 15
v_gene: TRBV5-1
CDR3aa: ASSLSPGLAGRNEQF

d_gene: .
j_gene: TRBJ1-6
len: 12
v_gene: TRBV15
CDR3aa: ATSTRQANSPLH

d_gene: TRBD1
j_gene: TRBJ1-5
len: 11
v_gene: TRBV29-1
CDR3aa: SVKGQGNQPQH

d_gene: .
j_gene: TRBJ2-6
len: 13
v_gene: TRBV5-1
CDR3aa: ASSFIESGANVLT

d_gene: .
j_gene: TRBJ2-5
len: 11
v_gene: TRBV27
CDR3aa: ASSRRGQETQY

d_gene: TRBD1
j_gene: TRBJ2-2
len: 12
v_gene: TRBV6-5
CDR3aa: ASSRDRPIGELF

d_gene: TRBD1
j_gene: TRBJ2-7
len: 14
v_gene: TRBV5-1
CDR3aa: ASKSSTQGVQDEQY

d_gene: TRBD2
j_gene: TRBJ2-2
len: 13
v_gene: TRBV2
CDR3aa: ASSTSGANTGELF

d_gene: TRBD2
j_gene: TRBJ2-1
len: 15
v_gene: TRBV19
CDR3aa: ASSIGGGLFTHNEQF

d_gene: .
j_gene: TRBJ1-3
len: 12
v_gene: TRBV11-2
CDR3aa: ASALGSSGNTIY

d_gene: .
j_gene: TRBJ1-1
len: 13
v_gene: TRBV6-5
CDR3aa: ASSYGGGTDTEAF

d_gene: TRBD1
j_gene: TRBJ1-1
len: 13
v_gene: TRBV19
CDR3aa: ASALDRGLNTEAF

d_gene: TRBD2
j_gene: TRBJ2-3
len: 14
v_gene: TRBV5-5
CDR3aa: ASSLREGSSTDTQY

d_gene: .
j_gene: TRBJ1-1
len: 11
v_gene: TRBV11-1
CDR3aa: ASSMGGLTEAF

d_gene: .
j_gene: TRBJ1-1
len: 14
v_gene: TRBV11-2
CDR3aa: ASSLWGGAARSEAF

d_gene: TRBD2
j_gene: TRBJ2-1
len: 15
v_gene: TRBV11-2
CDR3aa: ASSLLLAGGRYNEQF

d_gene: TRBD1
j_gene: TRBJ1-2
len: 12
v_gene: TRBV6-5
CDR3aa: ASRGAGTAYGYT